The 20 T cell receptor beta chains presented below share a single source sample, sequenced in a study of beta chain features in type 1 diabetes. Every bit of the isolated RNA underwent reverse transcription, so sequencing read expressed TCRB transcripts. Clones were read by immunoSEQ multiplex PCR, and TCRdb kept only the in-frame ones, dropping some. The sample consists of around 25,000 clones, about two thirds of them appearing once. Study findings and constraints: Patients with Type 1 diabetes showed moderately but significantly shorter TCRB CDR3s in all four CD4+ subsets.

Their recognized antigens are unknown. Sequencing was carried out using Tregs from blood. The receptors shown here come from a man aged 18 to 30 with type 1 diabetes.

V usage is TRBV4-2 and J usage is TRBJ2-5, with TRBD2 identical over 8 bases. This CDR3 comprises 18 residues. Germline CDR1 reads LGHNA; CDR2 reads YNFKEQ. V was clipped by 0 bases and J by 7 bases; unmatched bases: 16. DNA for the CDR3: TGTGCCAGCAGCCAAGAAGGAGGGAGCGGGAGAGTCTATGGGACCCAGTACTTC. This codes for CASSQEGGSGRVYGTQYF.

The chain's CDR3 is CASRTSGRASSYNEQFF. Written as DNA, the CDR3 is TGTGCCAGCAGGACTAGCGGGAGGGCAAGCTCCTACAATGAGCAGTTCTTC. V and J are TRBV11-1 and TRBJ2-1; 14 bases are a match to TRBD2. J was trimmed by 0 bases and V by 6 bases; bases with no gene match: 4. Germline CDR1 and CDR2: SGHAT and FQDESV (reference sequence). The CDR3 is 17 residues long.

The chain uses TRBV6-6 and TRBJ2-4, with a possible D match to TRBD1 (6 bases). CDR3 length: 15 residues. Germline V lookup: CDR1 MNHNY, CDR2 SVGAGI (reference sequence). V dropped 4 bases and J dropped 2 bases, with 12 bases sitting between them. The CDR3, as DNA: TGTGCCAGCAGTTCGGACAGCTTGACCAAAAACATTCAGTACTTC. Its protein is CASSSDSLTKNIQYF.

The V call is TRBV18, the J call TRBJ2-1; D gene ambiguous. Deletions cut 1 base from V and 6 bases from J, with 13 bases between. CDR1 is KGHSH and CDR2 is LQKENI in the germline V gene. CDR3 size: 15 residues. CDR3 DNA sequence: TGTGCCAGCTCACCACTTTGGGCAGGTATCAATGAGCAGTTCTTC. Translating it yields CASSPLWAGINEQFF.

The V and J genes are TRBV7-2 and TRBJ2-3; 13 positions agree with TRBD2. The CDR3 loop spans 18 amino acids. Germline V gene sequence: CDR1 SGHTA, CDR2 FQGNSA. Trimming took 4 bases from V and 7 from J; bases not matched to a gene: 14. The CDR3 sequence is CASSSSRTTSGGDNTQYF. CDR3 nucleotides: TGTGCCAGCAGCTCATCGAGGACTACTAGCGGGGGGGATAATACGCAGTATTTT.

In its sample, this clone was seen a few times. The chain employs TRBV7-2 and TRBJ2-1, with 9 bases that match TRBD2. The CDR3 totals 14 residues. Germline V gives CDR1 SGHTA, CDR2 FQGNSA. With V trimmed by 3 bases and J by 7 bases, 4 bases remained unmatched. DNA of the CDR3: TGTGCCAGCAGCTTCGCCCTAGCGGGGAATGAGCAGTTCTTC. It encodes CASSFALAGNEQFF.

V gene TRBV2 combines with J gene TRBJ1-1; tentatively, D is TRBD1 (6 bases). Trimming cost V 6 bases and J 4 bases, with 12 bases left between them. The CDR3 has 13 amino acids. Germline CDR1 is SNHLY and CDR2 is FYNNEI. CDR3 region: CASSRTEATEAFF. The CDR3 DNA sequence: TGTGCCAGCAGCCGGACAGAGGCCACTGAAGCTTTCTTT.

The gene calls are TRBV27 and TRBJ2-3; 13 bases match TRBD2. The V gene end was trimmed by 5 bases and the J gene end by 2 bases; junction bases not matched to a gene: 10. Germline CDR1 reads MNHEY; CDR2 reads SMNVEV (reference sequence). The CDR3 covers 18 residues. This chain's CDR3 is CASSPPPGLAGATDTQYF. CDR3 DNA: TGTGCCAGCAGTCCACCTCCCGGACTAGCGGGGGCCACAGATACGCAGTATTTT.

The gene calls are TRBV4-1 and TRBJ2-3, with a possible D match to TRBD1 (7 bases). The V gene lost 1 base and the J gene lost 5 bases, with 25 bases spanning the gap. This CDR3 contains 19 residues. Germline lookup yields CDR1 MGHRA and CDR2 YSYEKL. The CDR3 region is CASSQGDVASGGTVDTQYF. The DNA of the CDR3 is TGCGCCAGCAGCCAAGGTGATGTCGCTTCTGGCGGGACAGTAGATACGCAGTATTTT.

The chain has TRBV27 and TRBJ2-6, with a tentative D call TRBD2 (5 bases). The CDR3 loop spans 18 amino acids. Trimming took off 7 bases at V and 0 bases at J, with 19 bases between the two ends. From germline, CDR1 is MNHEY and CDR2 SMNVEV (reference sequence). CDR3 in DNA: TGTGCCAGCAAATTATCGGTAGGACTCTACTCTGGGGCCAACGTCCTGACTTTC. It is translated as CASKLSVGLYSGANVLTF.

The CDR3 sequence: CASSLDYYEQYF. As DNA, the CDR3 is TGTGCCAGCAGCTTGGACTACTACGAGCAGTACTTC. The chain is built from TRBV7-2 and TRBJ2-7; the D gene is possibly TRBD2 (6 bases). The CDR3 has 12 amino acids. The V and J ends lost 3 bases and 3 bases respectively, with 6 bases between them. Germline lookup yields CDR1 SGHTA and CDR2 FQGNSA.

The chain is built from TRBV7-2 and TRBJ2-7; tentatively, D is TRBD1 (6 bases). This CDR3 has 13 residues. V lost 5 bases to trimming and J lost 2 bases, with 10 bases between them. Germline V gene sequence: CDR1 SGHTA, CDR2 FQGNSA. For the CDR3, the DNA is TGTGCCAGCAGCCCTGACAGGACCTACGAGCAGTACTTC. Its protein product is CASSPDRTYEQYF.

This clone was seen more than once but under ten times. The chain uses TRBV4-3 and TRBJ1-2, with no clear D. Germline CDR1 reads LGHNA; CDR2 reads YSLEER. The V end lost 4 bases, the J end lost 4 bases, and 7 bases lay between the germline ends. The CDR3 is 12 amino acids. CDR3 coding DNA: TGCGCCAGCAGCCCTGGGAGCTATGGCTACACCTTC. Translated: CASSPGSYGYTF.

This chain connects TRBV9 to TRBJ1-2; D possibly corresponds to TRBD1 (6 bases). V was clipped by 4 bases and J by 4 bases, with 20 bases between them. This CDR3 comprises 16 residues. The germline V gene has CDR1 SGDLS and CDR2 YYNGEE. CDR3 loop: CASSPEGVASGYGYTF. The CDR3 DNA follows: TGTGCCAGCAGCCCCGAGGGGGTTGCGTCGGGCTATGGCTACACCTTC.

This clone was seen a few times. The chain carries TRBV18 and TRBJ1-2, with 8 bases aligning to TRBD1. The V gene end was trimmed by 2 bases and the J gene end by 4 bases; junction bases not matched to a gene: 6. This CDR3 region has 15 residues. From germline, CDR1 is KGHSH and CDR2 LQKENI. The CDR3 loop reads CASSPVGTGAYGYTF. The DNA for the CDR3 is TGTGCCAGCTCACCAGTAGGGACAGGAGCCTATGGCTACACCTTC.

The chain recombines TRBV5-1 with TRBJ2-1, with D perhaps matching TRBD2 (5 bases). V lost 7 bases to trimming and J lost 9 bases, with 20 bases between them. The CDR3 is 14 residues long. Germline V gives CDR1 SGHRS, CDR2 YFSETQ. CDR3 sequence reads: CASGLTPSFGEQFF. Here the CDR3 DNA reads TGCGCCAGCGGACTTACCCCTAGCTTCGGTGAGCAGTTCTTC.

This rearrangement joins TRBV6-5 to TRBJ1-3; 7 bases fit TRBD1. The CDR3 is made up of 13 amino acids. Trimming cost V 6 bases and J 4 bases; bases outside gene matches: 3. Germline V lookup: CDR1 MNHEY, CDR2 SVGAGI. This chain's CDR3 is CASSQTGGNTIYF. The DNA of the CDR3 is TGTGCCAGCAGCCAGACAGGGGGAAACACCATATATTTT.

The V and J genes are TRBV6-5 and TRBJ2-7, with D maybe TRBD1 (6 bases). Per the germline V gene, CDR1 is MNHEY and CDR2 is SVGAGI. There are 15 residues in the CDR3. The V end was cut by 1 base, the J end by 4 bases, with 14 bases between. The CDR3 here is CASSYLAGVVYEQYF. For the CDR3, the DNA is TGTGCCAGCAGTTACTTGGCAGGGGTCGTTTACGAGCAGTACTTC.

The chain employs TRBV6-5 and TRBJ1-2; D ambiguous. The CDR3 consists of 13 residues. The germline CDR1 and CDR2 sequences are MNHEY and SVGAGI. V was pared by 4 bases and J by 6 bases, with 12 bases between. The CDR3 sequence: CASSSARWNGYTF. The CDR3 DNA reads as TGTGCCAGCAGTTCCGCCAGGTGGAATGGCTACACCTTC.

The chain employs TRBV7-2 and TRBJ1-1; weak D call: TRBD1 (5 bases). Trimming stripped 2 bases from V and 1 base from J, with 20 bases between. The CDR3 runs 18 residues. Germline assignment: CDR1 SGHTA and CDR2 FQGNSA. This chain's CDR3 is CASSLFVWGYSTNTEAFF. The CDR3 coding sequence is TGTGCCAGCAGCTTATTCGTGTGGGGCTACTCCACGAACACTGAAGCTTTCTTT.